This is a list of T cell receptor beta chains from one sample in a study of read filtering for tumor transcriptome and immune sequencing. TCRdb analysed the reads with MiXCR anew, one entry per CDR3 protein. The data contain 20,000 to 25,000 distinct CDR3 sequences, about an eighth of them singletons. The sequencing sample was made of a population of CD138-negative cells sorted from bone marrow. These receptors originate from a donor aged 40 or over with multiple myeloma. Each CDR3 is given with its conserved first and last residue. A D gene is named only where the DNA matches it firmly. The size of a clone is reported for some rows only, either as once, few or many, or as a class for expanded clones.

many | TRBJ1-5 | TRBV30 | TRBD1 | TGTGCCTGGAGTTCCGGACAGGCTACTTTCAATCAGCCCCAGCATTTT | CAWSSGQATFNQPQHF
many | TRBJ2-2 | TRBV20-1 | - | TGCAGTGCTAGACAAGTTTACACCGGGGAGCTGTTTTTT | CSARQVYTGELFF
- | TRBJ1-5 | TRBV5-5 | - | TGTGCCAGCAGCTTGAGCATCAATCAGCCCCAGCATTTT | CASSLSINQPQHF
many | TRBJ2-3 | TRBV28 | TRBD2 | TGTGCCAGCAGTTTCCAGACTAGCGGCATCCAAGAGGATACGCAGTATTTT | CASSFQTSGIQEDTQYF
many | TRBJ2-7 | TRBV28 | - | TGTGCCAGCAGTTTAACGGTTAGCTCCTACGAGCAGTACTTC | CASSLTVSSYEQYF
many | TRBJ2-5 | TRBV20-1 | TRBD1 | TGCAGTGCTGAGGGGGCGTTGGAGACCCAGTACTTC | CSAEGALETQYF
- | TRBJ2-3 | TRBV28 | - | TGTGCCAGCAGTAAATCCAGGGGAGTTCCAGATACGCAGTATTTT | CASSKSRGVPDTQYF
many | TRBJ2-1 | TRBV3-1 | - | TGTGCCAGCAGCCCCATGGGGGGCCCGGGGTACAATGAGCAGTTCTTC | CASSPMGGPGYNEQFF
few | TRBJ1-1 | TRBV5-1 | - | TGCGCCAGCAGCTTGGTCGGGGGATCGGATGAAGCTTTCTTT | CASSLVGGSDEAFF
many | TRBJ2-7 | TRBV19 | - | TGTGCCAGTAGTCCAGCCGTTGTGGGTTACGAGCAGTACTTC | CASSPAVVGYEQYF
- | TRBJ2-1 | TRBV15 | TRBD2 | TGTGCCACCATGACGGGACTAGCGGACAATGAGCAGTTCTTC | CATMTGLADNEQFF
many | TRBJ2-1 | TRBV18 | TRBD2 | TGTGCCAGCCACCTCCGGGGGATGTCGGGAGGATACAATGAGCAGTTCTTC | CASHLRGMSGGYNEQFF
many | TRBJ2-7 | TRBV3-1 | - | TGTGCCAGCAGCTCATACTACGAGCAGTACTTC | CASSSYYEQYF
few | TRBJ2-6 | TRBV4-1 | - | TGCGCCAGCAGCCAAGATCCCACCCCCGGGGCCAACGTCCTGACTTTC | CASSQDPTPGANVLTF
- | TRBJ2-5 | TRBV6-5 | - | TGTGCCAGCAGTTACTCGGGGGACCGGTCAGAGACCCAGTACTTC | CASSYSGDRSETQYF
many | TRBJ1-4 | TRBV6-5 | - | TGTGCCAGCAGTCCTCCGGGACAAAATAATGAAAAACTGTTTTTT | CASSPPGQNNEKLFF
many | TRBJ1-1 | TRBV20-1 | - | TGCAGTGCTAGAGATCTTCGGGGGGCGAGGACTGAAGCTTTCTTT | CSARDLRGARTEAFF
many | TRBJ2-1 | TRBV7-3 | - | TGTGCCAGCAGCTCCGCAGGAAGGCAGGCCTGGAATGAGCAGTTCTTC | CASSSAGRQAWNEQFF
many | TRBJ2-5 | TRBV2 | TRBD1 | TGTGCCAGCAGCGGGGATACAGGGGGCGCCGAGACCCAGTACTTC | CASSGDTGGAETQYF
- | TRBJ2-5 | TRBV4-2 | - | TGTGCCAGCAGCCAAGATCAGACCCTGGGGACCCAGTACTTC | CASSQDQTLGTQYF
many | TRBJ2-5 | TRBV27 | - | TGTGCCAGCAGTCCTACCGTGGGGGACGGGGAGACCCAGTACTTC | CASSPTVGDGETQYF
many | TRBJ2-7 | TRBV28 | - | TGTGCCAGCAGTTTAAGTCAGACCTACGAGCAGCACTTC | CASSLSQTYEQHF
many | TRBJ1-1 | TRBV20-1 | - | TGCAGTGCTCTTGCGGGACATAATGCGGCTGAAGCTTTCTTT | CSALAGHNAAEAFF
many | TRBJ2-7 | TRBV29-1 | TRBD1 | TGCAGCGTTCCGAGACAGGGAAATACCTACGAGCAGTACTTC | CSVPRQGNTYEQYF
few | TRBJ1-1 | TRBV20-1 | - | TGCAGTGCTACGGTTCCTTGGAACACTGAAGCTTTCTTT | CSATVPWNTEAFF
many | TRBJ2-3 | TRBV20-1 | TRBD2 | TGCAGTGCTAGGCCGGGGGGAGATACGCAGTATTTT | CSARPGGDTQYF
many | TRBJ1-1 | TRBV12-3/TRBV12-4 | TRBD1 | TGTGCCAGCAGTTTCTGGACAGGGGACACTGAAGCTTTCTTT | CASSFWTGDTEAFF
many | TRBJ2-5 | TRBV24-1 | - | TGTGCCACCAGTGAACCCCGACAGGTAGAGACCCAGTACTTC | CATSEPRQVETQYF
many | TRBJ2-1 | TRBV29-1 | - | TGCAGCGGAGACCAATACAATGAGCAGTTCTTC | CSGDQYNEQFF
many | TRBJ2-1 | TRBV7-9 | - | TGTGCCAGCACGCCCGGGCGAAATTTCAATGAGCAGTTCTTC | CASTPGRNFNEQFF
many | TRBJ2-7 | TRBV4-1 | - | TGTGCCAGCAGCCAAGCACGGACTGGAGGGTACGAGCAGTACTTC | CASSQARTGGYEQYF
many | TRBJ2-4 | TRBV29-1 | - | TGCAGCGTTGAAGTACCTCCCGGGAAAAACATTCAGTACTTC | CSVEVPPGKNIQYF
many | TRBJ1-5 | TRBV28 | TRBD1 | TGTGCCAGCAGTTTATTCAGGGGGAATCAGCCCCAGCATTTT | CASSLFRGNQPQHF
many | TRBJ2-7 | TRBV7-8 | - | TGTGCCAGCAGCTTAGCGTTTGGAGGGGCCTACGAGCAGTACTTC | CASSLAFGGAYEQYF
many | TRBJ2-1 | TRBV19 | TRBD1 | TGTGCCAGTAAGCCCCAAACAGGGGGCTACTACAATGAGCAGTTCTTC | CASKPQTGGYYNEQFF
- | TRBJ2-6 | TRBV27 | - | TGTGCCAGCAGACGGGATGTCGGGGACGCTGGGGCCAACGTCCTGACTTTC | CASRRDVGDAGANVLTF
many | TRBJ2-1 | TRBV6-2/TRBV6-3 | - | TGTGCCAGCAGTCACCATAGCGGTAGCTCCTACAATGAGCAGTTCTTC | CASSHHSGSSYNEQFF
- | TRBJ2-3 | TRBV5-1 | TRBD1 | TGCGCCAGCAGCTTACGATCGGGACAGGGGTCAGATACGCAGTATTTT | CASSLRSGQGSDTQYF
- | TRBJ2-7 | TRBV29-1 | - | TGCAGCGTTTTGAAAAGCAACTACGAGCAGTACTTC | CSVLKSNYEQYF
many | TRBJ2-2 | TRBV7-9 | - | TGTGCCATTGGCGGGGTCAGAGGAGCCGGGGAGCTGTTTTTT | CAIGGVRGAGELFF
many | TRBJ2-7 | TRBV20-1 | TRBD2 | TGCAGTGCTAGGACTAGCGGGAGCTACGAGCAGTACTTC | CSARTSGSYEQYF
many | TRBJ2-3 | TRBV11-2 | - | TGTGCCAGCAAGGGAGGGGGAACCGATACGCAGTATTTT | CASKGGGTDTQYF